This TCR beta chain stems from a study of blood T cells in healthy people across ages. Broader study findings: Investigators viewed diversity estimates from one million T cells as underestimates, the study reported. It was the long-lived donors that had more naive CD4+ cells and higher diversity than aged donors.

Primed by a sample-barcoded 5' primer and a J-beta primer mix, a second PCR proceeded for about 6 to 11 cycles. TCRdb reprocessed the 5' RACE reads via MiXCR and lists one record per CDR3 protein. The sample has approximately 790,000 distinct CDR3 sequences, 60% to 80% seen once. Donor samples were obtained from healthy Caucasian individuals from Russia, aged 6 to 90. CDR1 and CDR2 (germline): SGHVS, FNYEAQ. The CDR3 has 13 residues. Trimming stripped 3 bases from V and 6 bases from J, with 9 bases between. On this clonotype itself: Its antigen is currently unknown.

This chain uses TRBV7-6 with TRBJ2-1, with D maybe TRBD2 (6 bases). The origin of this receptor is a man between 25 and 39 years old in good health. The sequencing input was blood. The CDR3 spells CASSFGLLNEQFF. DNA for the CDR3: TGTGCCAGCAGCTTCGGACTACTCAATGAGCAGTTCTTC. The full variable domain, in which reference TRBV7-6 and TRBJ2-1 provide the parts outside the CDR3, is GAGVSQSPRYKVTKRGQDVALRCDPISGHVSLYWYRQALGQGPEFLTYFNYEAQQDKSGLPNDRFSAERPEGSISTLTIQRTEQRDSAMYRCASSFGLLNEQFFGPGTRLTVL.